Below are 9 T cell receptor beta chains sequenced from a single sample in a study of shared clonotypes between healthy human individuals. Profiled with immunoSEQ multiplex PCR; TCRdb holds only in-frame clones, not every one. The sample holds about 2.1 million clones; 93% are singletons and the top ten take around 1.7%. Cells designated naive CD8 were CD45RO-negative and were positively selected for CCR7, with terminally differentiated effector memory CD45RA+ cells excluded. Material for sequencing was naive CD8+ T cells from PBMCs. Source of these receptors: a man younger than 35 in good health. Some clones in this sample may be carry-over from other donors' samples.

The CDR3 DNA sequence: TGCGCCAGCGGGGTAGGCGGCTACGAGCAGTACTTC. This translates into CASGVGGYEQYF. The rearrangement links TRBV5-1 to TRBJ2-7; unclear D gene. The CDR3 length is 12 residues. Germline CDR1 and CDR2: SGHRS and YFSETQ. V was trimmed by 7 bases and J by 3 bases, leaving 11 bases between them.

This clone has a single count. J is TRBJ2-3 and V is TRBV4-3, with TRBD2 as a possible D gene (6 bases). V lost 4 bases and J lost 4, with 12 bases in between. The CDR3 extends over 14 amino acids. The germline V gene has CDR1 LGHNA and CDR2 YSLEER. The CDR3 DNA reads as TGCGCCAGCAGCCTCAGATTAGCGGCAGATACGCAGTATTTT. It codes for CASSLRLAADTQYF.

This chain joins TRBV7-9 and TRBJ2-5; D uncertain. Germline-derived CDR1 and CDR2 are SEHNR and FQNEAQ (reference sequence). The CDR3 sequence is 15 residues long. V shed 1 base and J shed 7 bases, with 16 bases lying between them. CDR3: CASSLDPAVQTTQYF. The CDR3 DNA reads as TGTGCCAGCAGCTTAGATCCGGCAGTGCAGACGACCCAGTACTTC.

This chain connects TRBV28 to TRBJ1-6; D is perhaps TRBD1 (6 bases). Per germline, CDR1 MDHEN and CDR2 SYDVKM. The ends were cut back, 6 bases at V and 7 bases at J, with 10 bases in the middle. This CDR3 spans 13 amino acids. The CDR3 region has the DNA TGTGCCAGCAGACAGGGAATGAATTCACCCCTCCACTTT. Its protein product is CASRQGMNSPLHF.

CDR3 protein: CASSLADEQFF. CDR3 nucleotides: TGTGCCAGCAGTTTAGCGGATGAGCAGTTCTTC. This chain uses TRBV27 with TRBJ2-1; D remains unclear. The germline V gene has CDR1 MNHEY and CDR2 SMNVEV (reference sequence). Between the trimmed V and J ends, which lost 2 bases and 8 bases, there was a span of 4 bases. The CDR3 is 11 amino acids.

The J gene is TRBJ2-3, the V gene TRBV7-3, with D tentatively TRBD1 (6 bases). V was cut by 2 bases and J by 4 bases, with 10 bases left in between. The germline CDR1 and CDR2 sequences are SGHTA and FQGTGA. The CDR3 is 14 amino acids. This CDR3 reads CASSLGSGADTQYF. CDR3 sequence (DNA): TGTGCCAGCAGCTTAGGGTCAGGGGCAGATACGCAGTATTTT.

The genes are TRBV7-8 and TRBJ2-7; 12 bases are shared with TRBD1. Looked up from germline, CDR1 is SGHVS and CDR2 is FQNEAQ. V dropped 4 bases and J dropped 6; count of bases not matched to a gene: 10. The CDR3 contains 16 residues. The CDR3 bases are TGTGCCAGCAGCTACCATCCCGGGACAGGGGGCGCCGAGCAGTACTTC. This gives the protein CASSYHPGTGGAEQYF. The full variable domain, rest sourced from reference TRBV7-8 and TRBJ2-7, is GAGVSQSPRYKVAKRGQDVALRCDPISGHVSLFWYQQALGQGPEFLTYFQNEAQLDKSGLPSDRFFAERPEGSVSTLKIQRTQQEDSAVYLCASSYHPGTGGAEQYFGPGTRLTVT.

J is TRBJ2-2 and V is TRBV6-6, with D possibly being TRBD1 or TRBD2 (5 bases each). Trimming removed 1 base from V and 8 bases from J, with 14 bases in between. CDR3 length equals 15 residues. CDR1 and CDR2 (germline): MNHNY, SVGAGI (reference sequence). The CDR3 sequence is CASSYWGSSPGELFF. The CDR3 DNA reads as TGTGCCAGCAGTTACTGGGGGTCGTCCCCTGGGGAGCTGTTTTTT.

V is TRBV6-5 and J is TRBJ2-7; TRBD1 or TRBD2 may be the D gene (6 bases each). Germline CDR1 and CDR2: MNHEY and SVGAGI. The CDR3 has 14 amino acids. The germline V and J ends were trimmed by 11 bases and 3 bases, with 20 bases remaining between them. CDR3 DNA sequence: TGTGCCGCCGGACGGGGGCTCGCGATCTACGAGCAGTACTTC. The encoded protein is CAAGRGLAIYEQYF.